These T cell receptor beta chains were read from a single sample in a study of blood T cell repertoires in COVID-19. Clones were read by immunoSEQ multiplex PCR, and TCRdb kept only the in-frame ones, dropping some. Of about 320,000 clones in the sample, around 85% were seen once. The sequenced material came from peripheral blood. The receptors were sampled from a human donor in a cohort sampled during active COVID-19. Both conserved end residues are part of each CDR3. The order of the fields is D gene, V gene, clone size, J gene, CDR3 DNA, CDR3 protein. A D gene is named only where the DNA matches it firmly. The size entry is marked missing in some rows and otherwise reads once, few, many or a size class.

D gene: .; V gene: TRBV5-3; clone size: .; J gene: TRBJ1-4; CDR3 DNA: TGTGCCAGAAGCTGCTCAGGGGCAACTAATGAAAAACTGTTTTTT; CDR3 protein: CARSCSGATNEKLFF
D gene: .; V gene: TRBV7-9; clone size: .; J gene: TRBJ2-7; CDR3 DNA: TGTGCCAGCAGCCACCCAAGTGGGCGACAGACCTCCTACGAGCAGTACTTC; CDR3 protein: CASSHPSGRQTSYEQYF
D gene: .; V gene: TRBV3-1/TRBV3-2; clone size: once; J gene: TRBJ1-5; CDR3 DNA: TGTGCCAGCAGCCAAACTGGGGGCCTGGAGCCCCAGCATTTT; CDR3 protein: CASSQTGGLEPQHF
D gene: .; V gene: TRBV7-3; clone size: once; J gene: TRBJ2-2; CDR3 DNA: TGTGCCAGCAATGAGGGGGCCGGGGAGCTGTTTTTT; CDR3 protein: CASNEGAGELFF
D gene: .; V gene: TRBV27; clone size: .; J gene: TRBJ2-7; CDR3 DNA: TGTGCCAGCGGCGGAAACCGACAGGAGCAGTACTTC; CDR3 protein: CASGGNRQEQYF
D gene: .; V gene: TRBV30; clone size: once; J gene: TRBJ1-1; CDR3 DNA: TGTGCCTGGAGTCCGGAGGGTGTGGCTTTCTTT; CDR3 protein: CAWSPEGVAFF
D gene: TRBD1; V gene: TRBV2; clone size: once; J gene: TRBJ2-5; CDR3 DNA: TGTGCCAGCAGTGAGGACAGGTCCCAAGAGACCCAGTACTTC; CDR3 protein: CASSEDRSQETQYF
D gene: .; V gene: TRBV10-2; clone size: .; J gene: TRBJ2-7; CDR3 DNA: TGCGCCAGCAGTGAGGGAGTAAGGTACGAGCAGTACTTC; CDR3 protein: CASSEGVRYEQYF
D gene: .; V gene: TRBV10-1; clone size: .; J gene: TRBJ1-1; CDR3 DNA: TGCGCCAGTCCTGATCCAGGGGTGATGAACACTGAAGCTTTCTTT; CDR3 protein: CASPDPGVMNTEAFF
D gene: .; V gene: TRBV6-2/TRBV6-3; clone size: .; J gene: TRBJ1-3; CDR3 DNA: TGTGCCAGCAGTGACGTTCAACAGGTCAGAATAAGAAACACCATATATTTT; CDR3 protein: CASSDVQQVRIRNTIYF
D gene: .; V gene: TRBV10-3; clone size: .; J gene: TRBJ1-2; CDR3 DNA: TGTGCCATCAGTGAAAATCACTGGGCGGGCGGCTACACCTTC; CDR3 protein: CAISENHWAGGYTF
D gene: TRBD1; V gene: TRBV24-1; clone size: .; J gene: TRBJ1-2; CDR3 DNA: TGTGCCACCAGTGATTCCCGGGACAGGGTAAGGGGCTACACCTTC; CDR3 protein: CATSDSRDRVRGYTF
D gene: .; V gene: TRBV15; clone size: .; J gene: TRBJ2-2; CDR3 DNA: TGTGCCACCAGCAGTGGACAGTTCCTCACCGGGGAGCTGTTTTTT; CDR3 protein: CATSSGQFLTGELFF
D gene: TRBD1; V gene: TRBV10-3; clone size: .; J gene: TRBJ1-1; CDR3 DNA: TGTGCCATCGGGGCAGGGGGGCATGGCACTGAAGCTTTCTTT; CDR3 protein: CAIGAGGHGTEAFF
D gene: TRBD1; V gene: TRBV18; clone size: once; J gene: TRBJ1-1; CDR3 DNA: TGTGCCAGCTCACCGCAGGGGGTTGGTAACACTGAAGCTTTCTTT; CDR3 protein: CASSPQGVGNTEAFF
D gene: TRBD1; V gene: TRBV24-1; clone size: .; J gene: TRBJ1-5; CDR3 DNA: TGTGCCACCAGTGAAGGACAGGGCGATCAGCCCCAGCATTTT; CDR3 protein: CATSEGQGDQPQHF
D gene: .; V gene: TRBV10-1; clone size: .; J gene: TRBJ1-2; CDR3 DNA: TGCGCCAGCAGTGATGCCAGGGATTACTATGGCTACACCTTC; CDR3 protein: CASSDARDYYGYTF
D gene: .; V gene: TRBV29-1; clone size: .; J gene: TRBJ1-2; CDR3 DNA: TGCAGCGTTGGAGAGGGCCGAGGGACATCTTATGGCTACACCTTC; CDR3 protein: CSVGEGRGTSYGYTF
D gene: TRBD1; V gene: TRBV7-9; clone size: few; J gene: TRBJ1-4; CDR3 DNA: TGTGCCAGCAGCTCAGACCGGGACAGGGGGGAAAAACTGTTTTTT; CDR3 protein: CASSSDRDRGEKLFF
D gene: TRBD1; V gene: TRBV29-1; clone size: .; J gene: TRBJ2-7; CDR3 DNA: TGCAGCGTTGTCCCGGGACAGGGTGGGTACGAGCAGTACTTC; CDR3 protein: CSVVPGQGGYEQYF
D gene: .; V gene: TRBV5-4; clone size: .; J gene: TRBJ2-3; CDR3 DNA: TGTGCCAGCAGCCCCGAGGCCCCCGGTTCACAGTATTTT; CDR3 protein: CASSPEAPGSQYF
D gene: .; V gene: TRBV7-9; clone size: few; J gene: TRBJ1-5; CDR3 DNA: TGTGCCAGCAGCTCGGGGACATCCGATCAGCCCCAGCATTTT; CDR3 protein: CASSSGTSDQPQHF
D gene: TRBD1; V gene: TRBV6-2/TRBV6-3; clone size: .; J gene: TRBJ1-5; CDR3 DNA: TGTGCCAGCAGTTCACCGGGACAGGGTCATCAGCCCCAGCATTTT; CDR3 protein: CASSSPGQGHQPQHF
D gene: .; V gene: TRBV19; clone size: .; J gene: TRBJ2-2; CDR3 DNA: TGTGCCAGTAGTCCCCTGGGCCCCGGGGAGCTGTTTTTT; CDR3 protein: CASSPLGPGELFF
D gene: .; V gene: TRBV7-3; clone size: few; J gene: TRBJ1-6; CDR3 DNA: TGTGCCAGCAGCTTAGGGGGGGGCGGATCACCCCTCCACTTT; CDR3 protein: CASSLGGGGSPLHF
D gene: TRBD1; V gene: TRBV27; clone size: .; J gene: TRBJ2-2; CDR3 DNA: TGTGCCAGCAGGTCAGCAGGGGGCGCGTACACCGGGGAGCTGTTTTTT; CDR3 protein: CASRSAGGAYTGELFF
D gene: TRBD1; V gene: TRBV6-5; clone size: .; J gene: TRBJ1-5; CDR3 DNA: TGTGCCAGCAGCTACAGGGGGCCCGGGGATCAGCCCCAGCATTTT; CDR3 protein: CASSYRGPGDQPQHF
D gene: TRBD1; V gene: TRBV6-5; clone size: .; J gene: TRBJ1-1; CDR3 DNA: TGTGCCAGCAGTTACTCGGACAGGGGTACCACTGAAGCTTTCTTT; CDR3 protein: CASSYSDRGTTEAFF
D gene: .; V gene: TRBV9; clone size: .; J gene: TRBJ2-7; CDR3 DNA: TGTGCCAGCAGCGTAGTCCCGGAGAACTACGAGCAGTACTTC; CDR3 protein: CASSVVPENYEQYF
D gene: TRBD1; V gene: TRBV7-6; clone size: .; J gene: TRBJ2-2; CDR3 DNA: TGTGCCAGCAGCTTAGTTAGGACAGGGTCGAACACCGGGGAGCTGTTTTTT; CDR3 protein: CASSLVRTGSNTGELFF
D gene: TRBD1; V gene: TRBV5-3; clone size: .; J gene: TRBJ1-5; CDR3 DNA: TGTGCCAGAAGCTTGAAGCGACAGGGACGGCAGCCCCAGCATTTT; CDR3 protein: CARSLKRQGRQPQHF
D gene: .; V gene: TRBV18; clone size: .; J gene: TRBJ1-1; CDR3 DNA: TGTGCCAGCTCACTGTGGACAGTTGGAGGGAGGGTCAACACTGAAGCTTTCTTT; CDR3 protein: CASSLWTVGGRVNTEAFF
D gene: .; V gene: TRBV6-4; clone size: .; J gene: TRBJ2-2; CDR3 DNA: TGTGCCAGCAGTGCGGAGGACACCGGGGAGCTGTTTTTT; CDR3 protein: CASSAEDTGELFF
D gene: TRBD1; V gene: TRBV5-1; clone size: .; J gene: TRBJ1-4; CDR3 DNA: TGCGCCAGCAGCCCAAAAAAGGACAGGGGGATTGAAAAACTGTTTTTT; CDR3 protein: CASSPKKDRGIEKLFF
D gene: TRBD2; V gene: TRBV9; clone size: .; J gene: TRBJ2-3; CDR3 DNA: TGTGCCAGCAGCGCCAGCGGGGAATACACAGATACGCAGTATTTT; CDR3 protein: CASSASGEYTDTQYF
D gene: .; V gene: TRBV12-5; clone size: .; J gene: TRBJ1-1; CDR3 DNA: TGTGCTAGTGGCTTAAACACTGAAGCTTTCTTT; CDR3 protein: CASGLNTEAFF
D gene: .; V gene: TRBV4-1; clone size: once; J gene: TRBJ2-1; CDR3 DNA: TGCGCCAGCAGTTCCCGGGGTAGGACGGCTACCTACAATGAGCAGTTCTTC; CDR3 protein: CASSSRGRTATYNEQFF
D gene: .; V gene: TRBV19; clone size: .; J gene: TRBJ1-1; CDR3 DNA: TGTGCCAGTAGTCTGGACAGCATCATGAACACTGAAGCTTTCTTT; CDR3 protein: CASSLDSIMNTEAFF
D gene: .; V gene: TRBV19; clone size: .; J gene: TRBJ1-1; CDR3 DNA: TGTGCCAGTAGTATCCAGGGGACTGAAGCTTTCTTT; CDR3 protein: CASSIQGTEAFF
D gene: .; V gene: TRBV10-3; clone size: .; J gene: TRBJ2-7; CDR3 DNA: TGTGCCATCAGTGAGTCCTTAAGCGTTGACTCCTACGAGCAGTACTTC; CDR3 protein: CAISESLSVDSYEQYF
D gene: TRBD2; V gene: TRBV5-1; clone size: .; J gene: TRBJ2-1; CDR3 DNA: TGCGCCAGCAGCTTGGAGCGGGGGGTCTACAATGAGCAGTTCTTC; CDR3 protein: CASSLERGVYNEQFF
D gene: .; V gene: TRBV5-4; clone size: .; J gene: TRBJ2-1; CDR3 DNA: TGTGCCAGCAGCCCCGGGACTCACAATGAGCAGTTCTTC; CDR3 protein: CASSPGTHNEQFF
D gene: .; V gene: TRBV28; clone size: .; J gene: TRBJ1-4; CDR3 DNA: TGTGCCAGCGACGGACAGGAAAAACTGTTTTTT; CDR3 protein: CASDGQEKLFF
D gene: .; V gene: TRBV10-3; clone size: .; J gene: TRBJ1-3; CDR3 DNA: TGTGCCACCACTATAGGGGAAGGAAACACCATATATTTT; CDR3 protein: CATTIGEGNTIYF
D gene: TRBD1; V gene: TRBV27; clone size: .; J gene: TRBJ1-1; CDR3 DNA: TGTGCCAGCAGTGCCGGACAGGGGCTGAGGGCTTTCTTT; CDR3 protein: CASSAGQGLRAFF
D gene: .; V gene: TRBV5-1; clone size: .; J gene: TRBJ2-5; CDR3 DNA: TGCGCCAGCAGCTTGGTGGGGGCGGCGGAGACCCAGTACTTC; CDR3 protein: CASSLVGAAETQYF
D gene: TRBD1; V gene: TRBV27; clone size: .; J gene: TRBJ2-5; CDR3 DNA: TGTGCCAGCAGGCCGGGACAGCAAGAGACCCAGTACTTC; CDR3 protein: CASRPGQQETQYF
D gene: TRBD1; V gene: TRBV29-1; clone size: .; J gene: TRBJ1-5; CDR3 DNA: TGCAGCTCTGGAGCCCACGGGGACAGGGGCAATCAGCCCCAGCATTTT; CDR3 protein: CSSGAHGDRGNQPQHF
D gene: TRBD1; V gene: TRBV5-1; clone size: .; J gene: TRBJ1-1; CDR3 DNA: TGCGCCAGCAGCTTGGCCCGGGACAGGGATGACACTGAAGCTTTCTTT; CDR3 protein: CASSLARDRDDTEAFF